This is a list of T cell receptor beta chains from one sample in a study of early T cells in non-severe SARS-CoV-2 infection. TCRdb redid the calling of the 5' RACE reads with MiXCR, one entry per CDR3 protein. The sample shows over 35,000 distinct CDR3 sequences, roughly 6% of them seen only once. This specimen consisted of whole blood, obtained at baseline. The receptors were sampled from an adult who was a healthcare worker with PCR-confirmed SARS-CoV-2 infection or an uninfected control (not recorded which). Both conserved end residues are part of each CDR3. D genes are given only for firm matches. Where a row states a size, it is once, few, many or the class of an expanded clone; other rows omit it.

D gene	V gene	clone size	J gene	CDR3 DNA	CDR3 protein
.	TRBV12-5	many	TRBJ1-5	TGTGCTAGTGGGGACGGACCCGGTTTGCCCCAGCATTTT	CASGDGPGLPQHF
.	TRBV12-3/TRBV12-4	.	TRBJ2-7	TGTGCCAGCAGTCCCAAATACGAGCAGTACTTC	CASSPKYEQYF
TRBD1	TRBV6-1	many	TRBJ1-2	TGTGCCAGTCGAGGGGACAGGTTGTTGGGCGGCTACACCTTC	CASRGDRLLGGYTF
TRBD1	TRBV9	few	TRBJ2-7	TGTGCCAGCAGCGTAGGGGACAGACCTTCCTACGAGCAGTACTTC	CASSVGDRPSYEQYF
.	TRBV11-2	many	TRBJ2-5	TGTGCCAGCAGCCCCGCCGGGACATTAGAGACCCAGTACTTC	CASSPAGTLETQYF
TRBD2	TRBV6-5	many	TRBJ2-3	TGTGCCAGCAGTTACCGCCCAGGCCTAGCGGGGGATACGCAGTATTTT	CASSYRPGLAGDTQYF
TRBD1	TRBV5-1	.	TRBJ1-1	TGCGCCAGCAGCTGGAGGACAGGGGGAGGGACTGAAGCTTTCTTT	CASSWRTGGGTEAFF
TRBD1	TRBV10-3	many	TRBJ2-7	TGTGCCATCAGTGATGCCGGGACAGGGGCCTACGAGCAGTACTTC	CAISDAGTGAYEQYF
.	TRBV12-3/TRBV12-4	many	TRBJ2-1	TGTGCCAGCAGCCCCTCAGGCCAGGGGTACAATGAGCAGTTCTTC	CASSPSGQGYNEQFF
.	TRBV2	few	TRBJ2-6	TGTGCCAGCAGGACGACAGGAGACTCTGGGGCCAACGTCCTGACTTTC	CASRTTGDSGANVLTF
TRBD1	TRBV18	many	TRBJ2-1	TGTGCCAGCTCACTGGGACAGGGGTACGGTGAGCAGTTCTTC	CASSLGQGYGEQFF
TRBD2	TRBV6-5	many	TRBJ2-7	TGTGCCAGCAGTTACCGACTAGCGGGGGGCCTCTCCTACGAGCAGTACTTC	CASSYRLAGGLSYEQYF
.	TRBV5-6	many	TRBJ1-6	TGTGCCAGCAACACCCTGGCGAGGGGGGATTCACCCCTCCACTTT	CASNTLARGDSPLHF
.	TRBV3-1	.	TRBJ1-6	TGTGCCAGCAGCCAAGGGTTACCCCTCCACTTT	CASSQGLPLHF
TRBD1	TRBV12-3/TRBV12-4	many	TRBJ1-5	TGTGCCAGCAGTTTAGGGACAGGGGTCAATCAGCCCCAGCATTTT	CASSLGTGVNQPQHF
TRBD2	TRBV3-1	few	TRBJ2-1	TGTGCCAGCAGCTTGACACCGGGACTAGCGGGGGACCAGTTCTTC	CASSLTPGLAGDQFF
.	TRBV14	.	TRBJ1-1	TGTGCCAGCAGCCAAGGGGGGACGTTGAACACTGAAGCTTTCTTT	CASSQGGTLNTEAFF